This T cell receptor beta chain was profiled in a study of blood T cells in healthy people across ages. Study-level information: Template switching retrieved approximately one barcoded beta molecule for each two T cells. Overall study findings and caveats: When set beside aged donors, long-lived donors presented more naive CD4+ cells and higher diversity. Naive T cell percentage strongly correlated with TCR beta diversity.

V dropped 2 bases and J dropped 8; count of bases not matched to a gene: 6. The germline V gene encodes CDR1 DFQATT and CDR2 SNEGSKA (reference sequence). This CDR3 contains 14 residues. This clonotype has a handful of counts. Its antigen is not identified. With a J-beta primer mix and a sample-barcoded 5' primer, a second PCR ran roughly 6 to 12 cycles. Carrying 12 random nucleotides, a template-switch adaptor labeled each individual cDNA molecule. TCRdb re-derived calls from the 5' RACE reads in MiXCR, one entry per CDR3 protein. The sample records about 580,000 distinct CDR3 sequences, around 48% being singletons.

The clonotype was recovered from a man older than 75 in good health. The chain combines TRBV20-1 with TRBJ2-1; TRBD1 matches at 10 bases. Sequencing input: blood. CDR3 sequence: CSARWTGGADEQFF. The CDR3 bases are TGCAGTGCTAGATGGACAGGGGGGGCCGATGAGCAGTTCTTC.